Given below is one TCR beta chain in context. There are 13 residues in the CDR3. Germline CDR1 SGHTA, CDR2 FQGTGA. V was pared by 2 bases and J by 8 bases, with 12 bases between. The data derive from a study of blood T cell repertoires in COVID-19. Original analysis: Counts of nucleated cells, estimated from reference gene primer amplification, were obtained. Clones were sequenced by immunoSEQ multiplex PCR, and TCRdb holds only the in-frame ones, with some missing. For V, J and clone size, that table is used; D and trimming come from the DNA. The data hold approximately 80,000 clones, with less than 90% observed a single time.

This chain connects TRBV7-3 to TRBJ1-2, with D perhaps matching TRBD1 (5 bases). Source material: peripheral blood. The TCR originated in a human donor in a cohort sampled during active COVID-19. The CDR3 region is CASSLSGMGGYTF. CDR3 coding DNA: TGTGCCAGCAGCTTATCAGGGATGGGAGGCTACACCTTC.